This entry is about one T cell receptor (beta chain). These data come from a study of T cells in Graves' hyperthyroidism and ophthalmopathy. Amplified regions were TCR beta CDR3 sequences from RNA transcripts. During a first-round RT-PCR of the TCR CDR3, the HTBI primer set was used. Using its own MiXCR run on the multiplex PCR reads, TCRdb lists one record per CDR3 protein. The table has 700,000 to 950,000 distinct CDR3 sequences, approximately 40% seen once. Graves' hyperthyroidism showing no ophthalmopathy progression within 18 months was considered stable. Exclusions: uncontrolled infection, other autoimmune disease, pregnancy, lactation. The TCR comes from a woman aged 40-49 years with Graves' hyperthyroidism. The sample comprised blood.

This chain's CDR3 is CASSSLARPGYTF. The CDR3 nucleotides are TGTGCCAGCAGTTCCCTAGCCAGGCCTGGCTACACCTTC. The chain links TRBV7-3 to TRBJ1-2; D is undetermined. CDR1 and CDR2 (germline): SGHTA, FQGTGA. V lost 6 bases, J lost 7 bases, and 15 bases lay in between. The CDR3 covers 13 residues.